These T cell receptor beta chains were read from a single sample in a study of CD4 T cell repertoires in COVID-19. The repertoire was sequenced with immunoSEQ multiplex PCR; TCRdb's copy has only in-frame clones and lacks some. The sample holds approximately 75,000 clones, roughly 85% seen once. Here the sequenced sample was CD4+ T cells from peripheral blood, taken after recovery from COVID-19. The receptors derive from a human donor who had COVID-19. The CDR3 runs from the conserved cysteine through the conserved F or W. The D gene is left open where the match is weak. Some rows mark clone size as missing; the rest say once, few, many or name a class of expanded clone.

j_gene | v_gene | abundance | d_gene | CDR3nt | CDR3aa
TRBJ1-5 | TRBV25-1 | few | - | TGTGCCAGCAGTGAAGGCAATCAGCCCCAGCATTTT | CASSEGNQPQHF
TRBJ2-3 | TRBV5-1 | - | TRBD2 | TGCGCCAGCAGCTCCGAGGGACTAGCGGGGACAGATACGCAGTATTTT | CASSSEGLAGTDTQYF
TRBJ2-1 | TRBV19 | many | - | TGTGCCAGTAGTCAAAACAACGCGGGCAATGAGCAGTTCTTC | CASSQNNAGNEQFF
TRBJ2-7 | TRBV5-1 | - | - | TGCGCCAGCAGGGGGAAACCGGGGCCCTACGAGCAGTACTTC | CASRGKPGPYEQYF
TRBJ1-1 | TRBV2 | - | - | TGTGCCAGCATCACGTTCGCTGAAGCTTTCTTT | CASITFAEAFF
TRBJ1-1 | TRBV6-5 | - | - | TGTGCCAGCACTACAATACAGGGTTACACTGAAGCTTTCTTT | CASTTIQGYTEAFF
TRBJ2-1 | TRBV24-1 | - | TRBD2 | TGTGCCACCAGTACGGGGGGGCGGTTAGAGCAGTTCTTC | CATSTGGRLEQFF
TRBJ2-7 | TRBV28 | - | TRBD1 | TGTCCCAGCTTTAAAAGCGACAGGGGGCGCTTTGGTATCTACGAGCAGTACTTC | CPSFKSDRGRFGIYEQYF
TRBJ2-7 | TRBV5-1 | few | - | TGCGCCAGCAGCCCCAATGCGGGTAGGAACTACGAGCAGTACTTC | CASSPNAGRNYEQYF
TRBJ1-5 | TRBV29-1 | - | TRBD1 | TGCAGCGTGAGACAGGGGGATCAGCCCCAGCATTTT | CSVRQGDQPQHF
TRBJ1-1 | TRBV10-1 | few | TRBD1 | TGCGCCAGCATCGACGACATTACAGGGGGCACTGAAGCTTTCTTT | CASIDDITGGTEAFF
TRBJ1-2 | TRBV2 | - | TRBD1 | TGTGCCAGCCGTCAGGGGGTGGATGGCTACACCTTC | CASRQGVDGYTF
TRBJ1-1 | TRBV7-9 | - | - | TGTGCCAGCAGAAACCGCCCGGGGTCTGGGTCAACTGAAGCTTTCTTT | CASRNRPGSGSTEAFF
TRBJ1-5 | TRBV6-6 | once | - | TGTGCCAGCAATGTAGGGGATTTTGTTCAGCCCCAGCATTTT | CASNVGDFVQPQHF
TRBJ2-1 | TRBV3-1/TRBV3-2 | - | TRBD2 | TGTGCCAGCAGCCTTGGACTAGCGGCGCAGGAGCAGTTCTTC | CASSLGLAAQEQFF
TRBJ2-2 | TRBV7-8 | - | - | TGTGCCAGCAGCTTAAGTTCAGGGTCTAACACCGGGGAGCTGTTTTTT | CASSLSSGSNTGELFF
TRBJ1-1 | TRBV12-3/TRBV12-4 | once | - | TGTGCCAGCAGTTTAGGGGGGGGGACTGAAGCTTTCTTT | CASSLGGGTEAFF
TRBJ2-2 | TRBV5-1 | - | - | TGCGCCAGCCGGGAAGGCCCGAACACCGGGGAGCTGTTTTTT | CASREGPNTGELFF
TRBJ2-4 | TRBV11-2 | few | - | TGTGCCAGCAGCTTAGAGTGGGTTGCAAACATTCAGTACTTC | CASSLEWVANIQYF
TRBJ1-1 | TRBV4-1 | - | - | TGCGCCAGCAGCCACGATCAGTCTGAAGCTTTCTTT | CASSHDQSEAFF
TRBJ1-4 | TRBV4-1 | - | - | TGCGCCAGCAGCCAGTCAGGGGTACCTGAAAAACTGTTTTTT | CASSQSGVPEKLFF
TRBJ1-4 | TRBV18 | - | - | TGTGCCAGCTCAGGAGCGATGGGGGAAAAACTGTTTTTT | CASSGAMGEKLFF
TRBJ2-5 | TRBV10-2 | - | - | TGCGCCAGCAGTGACGGACAGCAAGAGACCCAGTACTTC | CASSDGQQETQYF
TRBJ2-7 | TRBV11-2 | - | TRBD1 | TGTGCCAGCAGCCCCAGGACAGGGGCAACCTACGAGCAGTACTTC | CASSPRTGATYEQYF
TRBJ2-3 | TRBV24-1 | few | - | TGTGCCACCAGTGACCACCTCCTGGGAAACACAGATACGCAGTATTTT | CATSDHLLGNTDTQYF
TRBJ1-2 | TRBV27 | - | TRBD1 | TGTGCCAGCAGTTTAATTTCGACAGGGAACTATGGCTACACCTTC | CASSLISTGNYGYTF
TRBJ1-4 | TRBV30 | - | TRBD1 | TGTGCCTGGAGCCGACAGGGCACTAATGAAAAACTGTTTTTT | CAWSRQGTNEKLFF
TRBJ1-2 | TRBV11-2 | - | - | TGTGCCAGCAGCTTATGGGGGGGCAACTATGGCTACACCTTC | CASSLWGGNYGYTF
TRBJ2-1 | TRBV3-1/TRBV3-2 | - | - | TGTGCCAGCAGCCAAGAGGCGACCGGGTCGGAAAAGCAGTTCTTC | CASSQEATGSEKQFF
TRBJ1-3 | TRBV5-1 | - | - | TGCGCCAGCAGCTTGTGGTCAGGGTCTGGAAACACCATATATTTT | CASSLWSGSGNTIYF
TRBJ2-1 | TRBV11-2 | - | TRBD1 | TGTGCCAGCAGCGCGGACAGGGGGAACTACAATGAGCAGTTCTTC | CASSADRGNYNEQFF
TRBJ2-3 | TRBV6-5 | once | - | TGTGCCAGCAGTTACTCCCGAGGGGGAACAGATACGCAGTATTTT | CASSYSRGGTDTQYF